The clone carrying this T cell receptor (beta chain) was counted many times. The sample belongs to a study of T cells after yellow fever vaccination. For the study at large: When fractions had low cell numbers, they were prepared with SMART-Seq v4 Ultra Low Input.

Whole-study results and caveats: Reappearing after the booster were most of the clones from primary vaccination (around 96% CD4, approximately 88% CD8).

One entry per CDR3 protein, called by TCRdb with MiXCR from the 5' RACE reads. There are about 50,000 distinct CDR3 sequences in the sample; approximately 5.7% occur only once, and roughly 28% lies in the top ten. This TCR derives from a man in his late teens or twenties who received the YFV17D yellow fever vaccine. This material consisted of PBMCs, either bulk or a sorted T-cell subset (CD4+, CD8+, memory, or dextramer-sorted; not recorded which), taken on the day of the yellow fever booster vaccination.

The chain's CDR3 is CASSQDFSRDTEAFF. The CDR3 region has the DNA TGCGCCAGCAGCCAAGATTTTAGCAGGGACACTGAAGCTTTCTTT. V usage is TRBV4-3 and J usage is TRBJ1-1; a possible D gene is TRBD1 (5 bases). V lost 0 bases and J 3 bases, leaving 11 bases between the germline ends. CDR1 and CDR2 (germline): LGHNA, YSLEER. The CDR3 runs to 15 residues.